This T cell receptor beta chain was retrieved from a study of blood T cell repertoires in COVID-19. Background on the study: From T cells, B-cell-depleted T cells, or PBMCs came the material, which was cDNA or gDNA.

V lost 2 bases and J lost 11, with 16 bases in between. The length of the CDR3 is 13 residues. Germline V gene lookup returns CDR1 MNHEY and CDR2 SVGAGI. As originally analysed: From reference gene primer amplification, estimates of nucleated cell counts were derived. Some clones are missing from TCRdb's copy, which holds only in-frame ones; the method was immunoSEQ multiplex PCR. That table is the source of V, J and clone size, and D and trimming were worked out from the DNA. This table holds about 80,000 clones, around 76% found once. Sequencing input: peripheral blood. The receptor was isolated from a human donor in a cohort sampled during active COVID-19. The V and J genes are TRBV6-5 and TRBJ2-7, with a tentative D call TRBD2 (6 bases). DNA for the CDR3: TGTGCCAGCAGTTACGGGCAGGGAGGTATGGAGTACTTC. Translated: CASSYGQGGMEYF.